The entry below gives a single T cell receptor (beta chain) sequence along with its context. The antigen is not known. This is likely a read error, given that the CDR3 carries no conserved phenylalanine or tryptophan at its end. V was clipped by 2 bases and J by 0 bases, with 5 bases between them. CDR1 is MNHEY and CDR2 is SVGEGT in the germline V gene. CDR3 length: 15 amino acids. Time point specified: newly diagnosed GD, antithyroid drugs for less than 3 months. The TCR library was prepared using RNA isolated from PBMCs. These data originate in a study of regulatory T cells in long-lasting Graves disease. Study results and caveats: Accuracy was perhaps lowered by the small sample size. Graves' patients with persistent disease showed TCR diversity lower than patients newly diagnosed. Examination was confined to peripheral blood, excluding thyroid tissue. Between persistent patients, 2,500 to 3,500 public clonotypes were shared, exceeding the approximately 870 shared between new patients.

CDR3 regions were amplified by Arm-PCR using iRepertoire HTBI primers to build TCR beta libraries. From the multiplex PCR reads, TCRdb called clonotypes with MiXCR, one entry per CDR3 protein. Altogether a few hundred thousand distinct CDR3 sequences are present, 15% to 20% being singletons, with the ten largest covering less than 25%. The rearrangement links TRBV6-2 or TRBV6-3 to TRBJ1-6; D not certain. This receptor was obtained from a female donor with Graves disease. Material: peripheral blood mononuclear cells (PBMCs), obtained at new diagnosis, from a patient treated with antithyroid drugs. The CDR3 reads CASSYGSSYNSPLHS. The CDR3 DNA follows: TGTGCCAGCAGTTACGGCAGCTCCTATAATTCACCCCTCCACTCT.